The 23 T cell receptor beta chains presented below share a single source sample, sequenced in a study of blood T cell repertoires in COVID-19. The method was immunoSEQ multiplex PCR; TCRdb's version includes in-frame clones alone and lacks a portion of them. This sample yields about 200,000 clones, of which 85% are seen a single time; approximately 5% belongs to the top ten. The sample taken for sequencing was peripheral blood. The receptors stem from a woman older than 75 with acute or convalescent COVID-19.

The genes are TRBV19 and TRBJ1-2; D is possibly TRBD1 (6 bases). The CDR3 has 13 amino acids. Germline lookup yields CDR1 LNHDA and CDR2 SQIVND (reference sequence). V dropped 6 bases and J dropped 2 bases, with 10 bases sitting between them. The CDR3 DNA sequence: TGTGCCAGTAGCACGGACAGAAACTATGGCTACACCTTC. Translated, it gives CASSTDRNYGYTF.

This sequence joins TRBV7-9 and TRBJ1-5; no firm D call. The CDR3 consists of 15 residues. Trimming shortened V by 5 bases and J by 2 bases, and 13 bases separated the two germline ends. Germline-derived CDR1 and CDR2 are SEHNR and FQNEAQ (reference sequence). CDR3 protein: CASSPRGEGNQPQHF. DNA for the CDR3: TGTGCCAGCAGCCCACGGGGTGAAGGCAATCAGCCCCAGCATTTT.

V and J are TRBV7-9 and TRBJ2-6, with TRBD1 as a possible D gene (5 bases). This CDR3 comprises 15 residues. The germline V gene has CDR1 SEHNR and CDR2 FQNEAQ (reference sequence). V was cut by 5 bases and J by 1 base, with 9 bases left in between. The CDR3, as DNA: TGTGCCAGCAGCCCGCAGGGATCTGGGGCCAACGTCCTGACTTTC. It yields the protein CASSPQGSGANVLTF.

Here the CDR3 reads CASSLAWIATEDNSPLHF. CDR3 DNA sequence: TGTGCCAGCAGCTTAGCTTGGATCGCGACAGAAGATAATTCACCCCTCCACTTT. The chain couples TRBV11-2 to TRBJ1-6; possible D gene TRBD1, 5 bases. This CDR3 has 18 amino acids. CDR1 and CDR2 from the germline V gene are SGHAT and FQNNGV. V was shortened by 1 base and J by 5 bases, with 18 bases between the two germline ends.

This chain uses TRBV28 with TRBJ2-4; D may be TRBD2 (6 bases). CDR1 and CDR2 from the germline V gene are MDHEN and SYDVKM. Trimming removed 5 bases from V and 13 bases from J, with 12 bases in between. The CDR3 extends over 11 amino acids. CDR3 protein: CASSGGTGQYF. The CDR3 nucleotides are TGTGCCAGCAGTGGCGGGACGGGACAGTACTTC.

The J gene is TRBJ2-3, the V gene TRBV28, with 8 bases matching TRBD2. The germline CDR1 and CDR2 sequences are MDHEN and SYDVKM. V lost 5 bases and J lost 4; bases outside the gene matches: 11. This CDR3 is built from 16 residues. The CDR3 nucleotides are TGTGCCAGCAGTCCTGCAGGGAGCGGGAGTGCAGATACGCAGTATTTT. This encodes CASSPAGSGSADTQYF. The complete variable domain, with remaining parts taken from reference TRBV28 and TRBJ2-3, reads DVKVTQSSRYLVKRTGEKVFLECVQDMDHENMFWYRQDPGLGLRLIYFSYDVKMKEKGDIPEGYSVSREKKERFSLILESASTNQTSMYLCASSPAGSGSADTQYFGPGTRLTVL.

The chain recombines TRBV7-9 with TRBJ2-3, with a weak D call TRBD2 (6 bases). Per the germline V gene, CDR1 is SEHNR and CDR2 is FQNEAQ (reference sequence). With 0 bases removed from V and 4 bases from J, the gap between germline ends came to 11 bases. The CDR3 totals 15 residues. The CDR3 region has the DNA TGTGCCAGCAGCTTAGCCTTGTGGAGGGCAGATACGCAGTATTTT. Its translation is CASSLALWRADTQYF.

This chain connects TRBV12-3 or TRBV12-4 to TRBJ2-1; D remains unclear. The V end lost 10 bases, the J end lost 7 bases, and 14 bases lay between the germline ends. This CDR3 comprises 12 residues. DNA of the CDR3: TGTGCCACCCGACCTCCCGGGAATGAGCAGTTCTTC. Protein sequence: CATRPPGNEQFF.

This chain uses TRBV29-1 with TRBJ2-5; 10 bases fit TRBD2. Unmatched junction bases numbered 16, after V lost 4 bases and J lost 5 bases. Germline V gene sequence: CDR1 SQVTM, CDR2 ANQGSEA. The CDR3 consists of 17 residues. Here the CDR3 reads CSVAGKVNSGRHETQYF. The CDR3, as DNA: TGCAGCGTTGCGGGTAAAGTGAATAGCGGGAGGCACGAGACCCAGTACTTC.

The chain links TRBV5-4 to TRBJ2-3; no reliable D call. V shed 2 bases and J shed 6 bases, with 4 bases lying between them. Germline V gives CDR1 SGHNT, CDR2 YYREEE (reference sequence). The CDR3 has 11 amino acids. The CDR3 is CASSFYDTQYF. CDR3 in DNA: TGTGCCAGCAGCTTTTATGATACGCAGTATTTT.

V gene TRBV5-4 combines with J gene TRBJ1-3; D gene uncertain. CDR3 length: 15 residues. Germline V lookup: CDR1 SGHNT, CDR2 YYREEE (reference sequence). Deletions cut 3 bases from V and 4 bases from J, with 14 bases between. The CDR3 nucleotides read TGTGCCAGCAGCTCCCGGGAGACGGGGGGAAACACCATATATTTT. It specifies CASSSRETGGNTIYF.

This sequence joins TRBV4-2 and TRBJ2-5, with 9 bases fitting TRBD2. The CDR3 loop spans 14 amino acids. V was clipped by 2 bases and J by 5 bases; unmatched bases: 3. The V gene's germline CDR1 is LGHNA and CDR2 YNFKEQ. The CDR3 reads CASSQPSGKETQYF. The CDR3 DNA reads TGTGCCAGCAGCCAACCTAGCGGGAAGGAGACCCAGTACTTC.

The chain uses TRBV3-1 (or the pseudogene TRBV3-2) and TRBJ2-5; D might be TRBD1 (5 bases). The CDR3 runs 14 residues. CDR1 is LGHDT, CDR2 YNNKEL, per germline (reference sequence). V was pared by 1 base and J by 1 base, with 7 bases between. CDR3 sequence reads: CASSQGQIQETQYF. In DNA form, the CDR3 reads TGTGCCAGCAGCCAAGGACAGATCCAAGAGACCCAGTACTTC.

This chain joins TRBV7-9 and TRBJ2-7, with 9 positions matching TRBD1. V lost 6 bases, J lost 3 bases, and 6 bases stayed unmatched. Germline values: CDR1 SEHNR, CDR2 FQNEAQ (reference sequence). This CDR3 comprises 14 residues. DNA of the CDR3: TGTGCCAGCAGTCGGACAGGGGACGGCTACGAGCAGTACTTC. Amino acids: CASSRTGDGYEQYF.

The chain is built from TRBV30 and TRBJ2-5, with a tentative D call TRBD1 (6 bases). Germline-derived CDR1 and CDR2 are GTSNPN and SVGIG (reference sequence). The length of the CDR3 is 15 residues. The V gene lost 2 bases and the J gene lost 1 base, with 14 bases spanning the gap. The CDR3 spells CAWSKTGSLQETQYF. In nucleotides, the CDR3 is TGTGCCTGGAGTAAAACAGGGAGCCTCCAAGAGACCCAGTACTTC.

This clone turned up a few times. The chain is built from TRBV12-5 and TRBJ1-3; no firm D call. This CDR3 contains 14 residues. Germline loops: CDR1 LGHNT, CDR2 FRNRAP. Between the trimmed V and J ends, which lost 5 bases and 4 bases, there was a span of 12 bases. The CDR3 nucleotides are TGTGCTAGTGGTCCCTCACTACGGGGAAACACCATATATTTT. It specifies CASGPSLRGNTIYF. Supplemented by reference TRBV12-5 and TRBJ1-3, the full variable domain reads DARVTQTPRHKVTEMGQEVTMRCQPILGHNTVFWYRQTMMQGLELLAYFRNRAPLDDSGMPKDRFSAEMPDATLATLKIQPSEPRDSAVYFCASGPSLRGNTIYFGEGSWLTVV.

This clone was recorded once. CDR3 coding DNA: TGTGCCAGCAGCCGCGAGCATTCCGGGGATTCACCCCTCCACTTT. The encoded protein is CASSREHSGDSPLHF. The V call is TRBV5-5, the J call TRBJ1-6; D ambiguous. Germline CDR1 SGHKS, CDR2 YYEKEE (reference sequence). The CDR3 sequence is 15 residues long. Trimming removed 4 bases at V and 8 bases at J, with 16 bases between.

With regard to this clone: At one boundary the junction diverges from the germline segment, which might be a read error. The chain couples TRBV18 to TRBJ2-2; TRBD2 agrees at 9 bases. The CDR3 has 17 amino acids. Germline values: CDR1 KGHSH, CDR2 LQKENI. The DNA for the CDR3 is TGTGCCAGCCCACCTCGTAGCGGGAGTATGTGGCCCGGGGAGCTGTTTTTT. Translation: CASPPRSGSMWPGELFF.

This chain joins TRBV7-9 and TRBJ1-1; 10 positions agree with TRBD1. Germline CDR1 and CDR2: SEHNR and FQNEAQ (reference sequence). The CDR3 is 16 amino acids. The V gene end was trimmed by 2 bases and the J gene end by 3 bases; junction bases not matched to a gene: 6. The DNA for the CDR3 is TGTGCCAGCAGCTTAAGTAGGGGACAGGGGCACACTGAAGCTTTCTTT. This translates into CASSLSRGQGHTEAFF.

V and J are TRBV12-3 or TRBV12-4 and TRBJ2-3; TRBD2 might be the D (5 bases). With 3 bases removed from V and 3 bases from J, the gap between germline ends came to 7 bases. There are 13 residues in the CDR3. The CDR3 region has the DNA TGTGCCAGCAGTTTGGGAGTTACAGATACGCAGTATTTT. This sequence encodes CASSLGVTDTQYF.

The V gene is TRBV19, the J gene TRBJ2-5, with D tentatively TRBD2 (6 bases). Germline CDR1 LNHDA, CDR2 SQIVND (reference sequence). The V and J ends lost 8 bases and 3 bases respectively, with 16 bases between them. The CDR3 totals 14 residues. In nucleotides, the CDR3 is TGTGCCAGTGCACAGACTAGAATGAAAGAGACCCAGTACTTC. Protein product: CASAQTRMKETQYF.

This sequence joins TRBV4-2 and TRBJ1-1, with D tentatively TRBD1 (6 bases). With 5 bases removed from V and 5 bases from J, the gap between germline ends came to 12 bases. This CDR3 comprises 13 residues. Looked up from germline, CDR1 is LGHNA and CDR2 is YNFKEQ. Here the CDR3 reads CASSYQGWTEAFF. The CDR3 DNA follows: TGTGCCAGCAGCTATCAGGGGTGGACTGAAGCTTTCTTT.

The chain carries TRBV7-3 and TRBJ2-2, with TRBD2 identical over 10 bases. The CDR3 is made up of 18 amino acids. V lost 2 bases and J lost 1; bases outside the gene matches: 7. Germline CDR1 is SGHTA and CDR2 is FQGTGA. The CDR3 sequence: CASSLVSSGSRNTGELFF. The CDR3 DNA follows: TGTGCCAGCAGCTTAGTTTCTAGCGGGAGTAGGAACACCGGGGAGCTGTTTTTT.